This T cell receptor beta chain was retrieved from a study of T-cell reconstitution after alpha-beta-depleted transplantation in children. A TCRbeta library incorporating unique molecular identifiers was prepared. From the PCR reads, TCRdb called clonotypes with MiXCR, one entry per CDR3 protein. The sample lists approximately 400,000 distinct CDR3 sequences, 15% to 20% seen once, with under 30% in the top ten. This receptor was taken from a boy in the first two years of life who had a stem cell transplant for Wiskott-Aldrich syndrome, so the T cells may come from the graft donor. Sequenced here: PBMCs, mostly from graft donor cells, sampled 360 days after TCRalphabeta/CD19-depleted stem cell transplant.

In DNA, the CDR3 is TGTGCCAGTCAACTTGGGGGGGGGAGAGATACGCAGTATTTT. Protein: CASQLGGGRDTQYF. V gene TRBV12-3 or TRBV12-4 combines with J gene TRBJ2-3; 7 nucleotides match TRBD2. The CDR3 spans 14 residues. Germline trimming cut 9 bases from V and 5 bases from J; bases unmatched to any gene: 11.